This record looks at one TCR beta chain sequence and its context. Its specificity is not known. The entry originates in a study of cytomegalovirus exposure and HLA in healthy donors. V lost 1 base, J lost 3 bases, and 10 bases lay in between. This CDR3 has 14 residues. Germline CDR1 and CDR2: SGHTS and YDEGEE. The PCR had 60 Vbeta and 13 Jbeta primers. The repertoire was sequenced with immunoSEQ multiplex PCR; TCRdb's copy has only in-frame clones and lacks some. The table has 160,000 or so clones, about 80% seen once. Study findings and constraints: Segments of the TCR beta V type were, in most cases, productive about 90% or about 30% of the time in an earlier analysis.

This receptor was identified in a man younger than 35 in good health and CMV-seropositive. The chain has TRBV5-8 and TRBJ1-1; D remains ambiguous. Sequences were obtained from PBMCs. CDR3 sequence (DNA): TGTGCCAGCAGCTTGTTCTCCCAGGACACTGAAGCTTTCTTT. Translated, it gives CASSLFSQDTEAFF.